This record looks at one TCR beta chain sequence and its context. Authors' processing steps: For nucleated cells, counts were estimated from reference gene primer amplification. The repertoire was sequenced with immunoSEQ multiplex PCR; TCRdb's copy has only in-frame clones and lacks some. That table gives V, J and clone size, and the DNA gave D and trimming. This sample has some 140,000 clones, with approximately 84% found just once. Residents of over 20 US areas, aged about 18 to 95 years, made up the participants. The sample comes from a study of blood T cell repertoires in COVID-19. Across the whole study: PBMCs, B-cell-depleted T cells, or T cells provided the cDNA or gDNA that made up the material.

Per the germline V gene, CDR1 is SEHNR and CDR2 is FQNEAQ (reference sequence). With V trimmed by 5 bases and J by 1 base, 10 bases remained unmatched. There are 17 residues in the CDR3. The chain joins TRBV7-9 to TRBJ2-2; 7 bases agree with TRBD2. The receptor was derived from a man aged 40-49 years with acute COVID-19. Sequenced input: PBMCs or T cells enriched from blood (not recorded which). Here the CDR3 reads CASSPITGGLNTGELFF. CDR3 nucleotides: TGTGCCAGCAGCCCCATTACGGGAGGACTGAACACCGGGGAGCTGTTTTTT.